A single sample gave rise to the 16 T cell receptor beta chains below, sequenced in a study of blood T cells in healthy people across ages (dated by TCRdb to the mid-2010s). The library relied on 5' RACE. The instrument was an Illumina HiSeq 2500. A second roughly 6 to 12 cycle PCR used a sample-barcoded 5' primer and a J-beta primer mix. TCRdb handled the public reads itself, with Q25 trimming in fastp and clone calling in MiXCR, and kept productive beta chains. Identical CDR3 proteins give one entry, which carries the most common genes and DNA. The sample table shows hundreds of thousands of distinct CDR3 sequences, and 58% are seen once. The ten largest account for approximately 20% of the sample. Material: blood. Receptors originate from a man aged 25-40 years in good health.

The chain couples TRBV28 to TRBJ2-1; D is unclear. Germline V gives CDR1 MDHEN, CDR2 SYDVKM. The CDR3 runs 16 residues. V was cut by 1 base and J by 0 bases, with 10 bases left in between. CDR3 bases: TGTGCCAGCAGTTTATCGGGTAGGAGCTCCTACAATGAGCAGTTCTTC. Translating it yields CASSLSGRSSYNEQFF.

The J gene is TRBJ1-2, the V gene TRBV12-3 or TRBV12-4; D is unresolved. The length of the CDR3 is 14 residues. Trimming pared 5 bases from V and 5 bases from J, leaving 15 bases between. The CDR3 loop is CASSPWGGKYGYTF. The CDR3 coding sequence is TGTGCCAGCAGTCCGTGGGGTGGGAAGTATGGCTACACCTTC.

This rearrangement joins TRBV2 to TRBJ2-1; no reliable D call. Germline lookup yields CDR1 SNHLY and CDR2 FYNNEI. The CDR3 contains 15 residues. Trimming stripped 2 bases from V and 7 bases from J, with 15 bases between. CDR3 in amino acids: CASSETAKVRNEQFF. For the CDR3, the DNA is TGTGCCAGCAGTGAAACAGCGAAGGTACGGAATGAGCAGTTCTTC.

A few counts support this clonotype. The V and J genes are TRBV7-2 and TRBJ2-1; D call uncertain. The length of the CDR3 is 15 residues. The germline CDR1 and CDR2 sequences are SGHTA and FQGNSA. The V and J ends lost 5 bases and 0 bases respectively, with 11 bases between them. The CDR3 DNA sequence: TGTGCCAGCAGCCGCATGCAAGGCTCCTACAATGAGCAGTTCTTC. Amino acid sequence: CASSRMQGSYNEQFF.

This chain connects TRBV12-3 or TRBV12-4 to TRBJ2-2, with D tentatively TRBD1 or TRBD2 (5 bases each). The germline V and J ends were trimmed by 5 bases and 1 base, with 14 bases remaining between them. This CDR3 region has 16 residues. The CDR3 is CASSPEGILNTGELFF. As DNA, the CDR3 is TGTGCCAGCAGTCCCGAGGGGATCTTGAACACCGGGGAGCTGTTTTTT.

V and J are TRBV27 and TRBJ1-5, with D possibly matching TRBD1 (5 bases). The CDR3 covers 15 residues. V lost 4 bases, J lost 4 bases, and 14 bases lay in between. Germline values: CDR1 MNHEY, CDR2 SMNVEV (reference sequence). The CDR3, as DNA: TGTGCCAGCAGTTCTGGGGGGTTGAGGAATCAGCCCCAGCATTTT. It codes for CASSSGGLRNQPQHF.

The CDR3 region has the DNA TGTGCCAGCAGCAACCCAGGGCCAGGTTCGGGAGAGCAGTACTTC. It encodes CASSNPGPGSGEQYF. This sequence joins TRBV6-1 and TRBJ2-7; D tentatively fits TRBD1 or TRBD2 (5 bases each). CDR3 length: 15 amino acids. The V gene lost 6 bases and the J gene lost 7 bases, with 22 bases spanning the gap. Per germline, CDR1 MNHNS and CDR2 SASEGT.

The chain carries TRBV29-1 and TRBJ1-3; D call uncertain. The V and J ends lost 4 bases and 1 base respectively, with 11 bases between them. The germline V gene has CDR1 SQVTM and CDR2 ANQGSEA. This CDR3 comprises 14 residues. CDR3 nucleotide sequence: TGCAGCGTTGTAGACTGGCGGTCTGGAAACACCATATATTTT. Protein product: CSVVDWRSGNTIYF.

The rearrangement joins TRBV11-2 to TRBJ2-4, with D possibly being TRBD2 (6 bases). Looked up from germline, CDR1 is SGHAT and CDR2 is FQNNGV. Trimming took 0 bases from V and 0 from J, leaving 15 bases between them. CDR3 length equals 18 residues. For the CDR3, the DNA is TGTGCCAGCAGCTTAGATGGGACCAAAGCGGGAGCCAAAAACATTCAGTACTTC. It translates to CASSLDGTKAGAKNIQYF.

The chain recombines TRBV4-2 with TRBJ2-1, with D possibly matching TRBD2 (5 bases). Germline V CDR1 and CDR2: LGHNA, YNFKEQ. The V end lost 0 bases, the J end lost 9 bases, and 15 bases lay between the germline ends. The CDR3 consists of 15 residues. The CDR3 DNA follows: TGTGCCAGCAGCCAAGACGGTACTAGTAGTGGTGAGCAGTTCTTC. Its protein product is CASSQDGTSSGEQFF.

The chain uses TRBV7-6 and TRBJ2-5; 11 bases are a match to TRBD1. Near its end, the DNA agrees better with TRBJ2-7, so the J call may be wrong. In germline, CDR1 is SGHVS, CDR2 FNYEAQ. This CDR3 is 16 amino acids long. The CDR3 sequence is CASSLASGTGGIEQYF. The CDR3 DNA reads TGTGCCAGCAGCCTGGCCTCCGGGACAGGGGGAATCGAGCAGTACTTC.

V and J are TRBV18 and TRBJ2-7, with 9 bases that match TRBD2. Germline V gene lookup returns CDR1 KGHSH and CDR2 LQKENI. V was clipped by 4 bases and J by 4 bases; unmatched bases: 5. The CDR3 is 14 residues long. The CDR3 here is CASSHGTSFYEQYF. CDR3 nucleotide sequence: TGTGCCAGCTCACACGGGACTAGCTTTTACGAGCAGTACTTC.

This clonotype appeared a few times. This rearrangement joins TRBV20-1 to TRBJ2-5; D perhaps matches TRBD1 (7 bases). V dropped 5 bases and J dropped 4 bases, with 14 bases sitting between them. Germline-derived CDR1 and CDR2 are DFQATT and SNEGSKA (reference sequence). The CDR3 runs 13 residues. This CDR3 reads CSAGGQGVETQYF. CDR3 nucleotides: TGCAGTGCTGGGGGGCAGGGGGTAGAGACCCAGTACTTC.

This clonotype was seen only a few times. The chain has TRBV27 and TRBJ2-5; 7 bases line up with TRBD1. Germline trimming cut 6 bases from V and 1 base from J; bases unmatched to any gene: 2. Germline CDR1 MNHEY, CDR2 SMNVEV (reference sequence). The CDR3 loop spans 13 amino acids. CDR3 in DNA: TGTGCCAGCAGGGGGACAGTCCAAGAGACCCAGTACTTC. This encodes CASRGTVQETQYF.

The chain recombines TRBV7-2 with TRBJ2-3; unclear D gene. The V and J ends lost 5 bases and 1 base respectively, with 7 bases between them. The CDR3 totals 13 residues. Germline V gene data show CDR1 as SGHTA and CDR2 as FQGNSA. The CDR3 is CASSNGGTDTQYF. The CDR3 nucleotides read TGTGCCAGCAGCAATGGAGGCACAGATACGCAGTATTTT.

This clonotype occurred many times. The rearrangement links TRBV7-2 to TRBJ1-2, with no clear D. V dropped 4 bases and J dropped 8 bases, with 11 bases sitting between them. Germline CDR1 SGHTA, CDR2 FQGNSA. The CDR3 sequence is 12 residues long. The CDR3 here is CASSSDLEGYTF. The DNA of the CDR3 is TGTGCCAGCAGCTCTGACCTAGAGGGCTACACCTTC.